This T cell receptor (beta chain) was sequenced for a study of monozygotic twins with inflammatory bowel disease. Incorporation of UMIs carrying a 6-nucleotide sample barcode was performed by template switching. TCRdb reworked the 5' RACE reads into one entry per CDR3 protein, no DNA. This sample's table reports about 160,000 distinct CDR3 sequences. The study's findings and limits: Compared with healthy twins, IBD patients shared fewer clonotypes with others, especially with disease activity. Patient-specific immunosuppressive treatments may have made repertoires more variable. Twin concordance left repertoire similarity unchanged, with limited power a possible explanation for this lack of difference.

The CDR3 is 16 amino acids. Germline CDR1 SGHRS, CDR2 YFSETQ. As concerns this clonotype: What it binds is not known.

The TCR sequence derives from a human donor with ulcerative colitis or Crohn's disease, or a healthy co-twin of an affected twin (not recorded which). Sequenced material: blood. The chain combines TRBV5-1 with TRBJ2-3; TCRdb gives TRBD1 as the D gene, but with no DNA this cannot be confirmed. The CDR3: CASSFRQPTTTDTQYF.